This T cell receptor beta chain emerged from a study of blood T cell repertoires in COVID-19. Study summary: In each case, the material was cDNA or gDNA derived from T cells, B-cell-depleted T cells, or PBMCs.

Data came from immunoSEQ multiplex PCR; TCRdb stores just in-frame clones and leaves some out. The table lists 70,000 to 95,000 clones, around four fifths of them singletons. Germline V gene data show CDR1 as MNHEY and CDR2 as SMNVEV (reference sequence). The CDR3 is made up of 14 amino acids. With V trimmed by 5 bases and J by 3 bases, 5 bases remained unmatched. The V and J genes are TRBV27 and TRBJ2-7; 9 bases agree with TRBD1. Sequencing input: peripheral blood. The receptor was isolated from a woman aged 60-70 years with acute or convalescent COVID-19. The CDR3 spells CASSLTGQGYEQYF. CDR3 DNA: TGTGCCAGCAGTCTCACGGGACAGGGCTACGAGCAGTACTTC.